This TCR beta chain was observed in a study of shared clonotypes between healthy human individuals. Per the germline V gene, CDR1 is SGDLS and CDR2 is YYNGEE. Trimming took 0 bases from V and 4 from J, leaving 9 bases between them. The CDR3 contains 14 residues. Measured with immunoSEQ multiplex PCR; TCRdb has only the in-frame clones, and not every one. The sample records about half a million clones, almost 80% being singletons. Sequencing was done on a sample of PBMCs. The rearrangement joins TRBV9 to TRBJ2-3; D gene unclear. This clonotype was obtained from a woman aged 40 to 50 in good health. Some clones in this sample may be carry-over from other donors' samples. In nucleotides, the CDR3 is TGTGCCAGCAGCGTAGCTACGGCGGCAGATACGCAGTATTTT. Its protein product is CASSVATAADTQYF.